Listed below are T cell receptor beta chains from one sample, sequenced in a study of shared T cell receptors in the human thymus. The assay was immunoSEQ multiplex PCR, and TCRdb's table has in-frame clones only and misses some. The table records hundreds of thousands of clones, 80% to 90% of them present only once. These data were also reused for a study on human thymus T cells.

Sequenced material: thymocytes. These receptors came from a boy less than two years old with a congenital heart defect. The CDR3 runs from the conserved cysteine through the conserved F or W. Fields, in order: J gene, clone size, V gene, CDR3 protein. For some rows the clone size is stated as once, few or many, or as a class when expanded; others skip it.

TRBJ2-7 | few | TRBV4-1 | CASSQDGASGKVYEQYF
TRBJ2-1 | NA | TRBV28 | CASMPGQGFPNEQFF
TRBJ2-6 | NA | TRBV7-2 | CASREGSGRGGANVLTF
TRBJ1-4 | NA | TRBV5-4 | CASSSQGAGEKLFF
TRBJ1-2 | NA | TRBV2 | CARGTGANYGYTF
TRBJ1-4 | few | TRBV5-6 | CASSGYGRGANEKLFF
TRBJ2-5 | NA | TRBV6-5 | CASRREGPGVAQYF
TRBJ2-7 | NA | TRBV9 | CASSPRDRPYEQYF
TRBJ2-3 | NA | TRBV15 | CATSAPRQALTDTQYF
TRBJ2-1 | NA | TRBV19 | CASSKQGSYNEQFF
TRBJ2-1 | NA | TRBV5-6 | CASSFGGAEQFF
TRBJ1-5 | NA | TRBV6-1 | CASIEARVGAPRGNQPQHF
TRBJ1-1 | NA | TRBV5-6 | CASSLDLGGGTEAFF
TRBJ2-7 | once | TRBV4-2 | CASSQTGRKREQYF
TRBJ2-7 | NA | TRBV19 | CASSMGLAGRSNYEQYF
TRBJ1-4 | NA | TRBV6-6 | CASSRGQPNEKLFF
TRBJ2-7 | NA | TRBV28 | CASNERGVSYEQYF
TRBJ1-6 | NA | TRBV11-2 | CASSLVQVSGQPNSPLHF
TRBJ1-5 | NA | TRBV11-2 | CASSWSLGEDQPQHF
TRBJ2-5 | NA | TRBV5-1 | CASSLAPDLTTQYF
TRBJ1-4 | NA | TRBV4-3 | CASSTNRAGGEKLFF
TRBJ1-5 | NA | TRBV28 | CASADRVRGSNQPQHF
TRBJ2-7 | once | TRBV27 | CASSQRDPPYEQYF
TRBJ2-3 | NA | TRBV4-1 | CASSHMGTGWIADTQYF
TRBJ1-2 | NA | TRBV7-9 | CASSFTGPYGYTF
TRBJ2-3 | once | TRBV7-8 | CASSRGGGPRDTQYF
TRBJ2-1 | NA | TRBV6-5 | CASSYSGAGEQFF
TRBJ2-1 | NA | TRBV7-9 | CASSPDNGGNEQFF
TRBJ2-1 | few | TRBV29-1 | CSVESLANNEQFF
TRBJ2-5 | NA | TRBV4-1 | CASSQDEADRMQLQETQYF
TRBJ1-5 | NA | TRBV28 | CASSEGRQGRYSNQPQHF
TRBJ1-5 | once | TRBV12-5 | CASGASGKSQPQHF
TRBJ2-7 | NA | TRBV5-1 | CASSLAGPTGTNSYEQYF
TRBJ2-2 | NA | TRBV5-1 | CASSCRPGLHTGELFF
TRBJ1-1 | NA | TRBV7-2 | CASSPQHRAMNTEAFF
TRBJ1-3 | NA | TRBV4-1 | CASSQEAHRIFSGNTIYF
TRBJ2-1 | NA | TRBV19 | CASSRTGGDTEQFF
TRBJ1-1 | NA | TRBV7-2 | CASNVGEATEAFF
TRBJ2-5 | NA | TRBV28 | CASSLIRETQYF
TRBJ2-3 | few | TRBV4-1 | CASSRNLAEVADTQYF
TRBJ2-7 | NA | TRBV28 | CASSLLAGAHEQYF
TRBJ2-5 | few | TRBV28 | CASSPRTGNGETQYF
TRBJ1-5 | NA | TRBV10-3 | CAISPGQGAQPQHF
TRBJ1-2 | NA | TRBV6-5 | CASRDGTHYGYTF
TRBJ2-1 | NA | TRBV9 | CASSVAFLAGKNNEQFF
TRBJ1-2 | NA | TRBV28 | CASSPHGDSYGYTF
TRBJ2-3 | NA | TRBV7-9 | CASSQQLGTSGGNQYF
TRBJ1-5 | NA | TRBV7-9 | CASSWGRGRGRCNQPQHF
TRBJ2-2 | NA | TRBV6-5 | CASSYRRTGDTGELFF
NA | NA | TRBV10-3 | CAISESGQIYEQYF